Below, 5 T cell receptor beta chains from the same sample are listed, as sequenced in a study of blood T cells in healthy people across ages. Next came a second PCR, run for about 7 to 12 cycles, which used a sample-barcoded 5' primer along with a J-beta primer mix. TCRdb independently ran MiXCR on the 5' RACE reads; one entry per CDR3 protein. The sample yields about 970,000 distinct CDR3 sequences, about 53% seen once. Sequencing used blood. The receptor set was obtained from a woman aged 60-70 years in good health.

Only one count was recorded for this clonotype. This CDR3 reads CPRTGGSNTEAFF. The CDR3 DNA follows: TGTCCCCGAACGGGGGGGTCGAACACTGAAGCTTTCTTT. This chain uses TRBV6-1 with TRBJ1-1, with a tentative D call TRBD1 (5 bases). This CDR3 region has 13 residues. From germline, CDR1 is MNHNS and CDR2 SASEGT.

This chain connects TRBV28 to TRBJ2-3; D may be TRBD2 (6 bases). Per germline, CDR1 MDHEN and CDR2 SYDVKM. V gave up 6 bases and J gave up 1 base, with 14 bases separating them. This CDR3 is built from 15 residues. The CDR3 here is CASRPFGSGTDTQYF. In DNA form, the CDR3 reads TGTGCCAGCAGACCTTTCGGGAGTGGCACAGATACGCAGTATTTT.

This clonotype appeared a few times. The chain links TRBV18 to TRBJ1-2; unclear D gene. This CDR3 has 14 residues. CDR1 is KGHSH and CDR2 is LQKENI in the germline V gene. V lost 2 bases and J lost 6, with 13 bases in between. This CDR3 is CASSPTGGPDGYTF. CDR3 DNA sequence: TGTGCCAGCTCACCAACCGGCGGACCAGATGGCTACACCTTC.

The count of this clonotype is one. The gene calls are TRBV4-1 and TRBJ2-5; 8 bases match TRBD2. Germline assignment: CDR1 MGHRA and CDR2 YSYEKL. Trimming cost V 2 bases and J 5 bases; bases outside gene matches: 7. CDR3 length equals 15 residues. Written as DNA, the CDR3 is TGCGCCAGCAGCCAACGAAGCGGGAGTCGGGAGACCCAGTACTTC. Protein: CASSQRSGSRETQYF.

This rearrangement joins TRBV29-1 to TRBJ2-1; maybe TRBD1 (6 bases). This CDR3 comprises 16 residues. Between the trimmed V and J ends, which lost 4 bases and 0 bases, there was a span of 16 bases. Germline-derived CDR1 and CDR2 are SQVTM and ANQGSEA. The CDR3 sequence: CSVGGTLASSYNEQFF. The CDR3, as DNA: TGCAGCGTTGGAGGGACATTGGCAAGCTCCTACAATGAGCAGTTCTTC.